These 25 T cell receptor beta chains originate from one sample sequenced in a study of human T cells and chemical hapten exposure. Time point given: patch test 1, 2 weeks after DPC sensitization. Treatment indicated: therapeutic diphenylcyclopropenone sensitization with weekly scalp DPC. Using its own MiXCR run on the RACE reads, TCRdb lists one record per CDR3 protein. Altogether some 91,000 distinct CDR3 sequences are present, 9.5% to 15% being singletons, with the ten largest covering roughly 2.1%. Specimen: whole blood, collected in connection with sensitization to the hapten diphenylcyclopropenone (DPC). These receptors were collected from a woman between 35 and 50 years old with alopecia areata. Some clones in this sample may be carry-over from other donors' samples.

V is TRBV6-2 or TRBV6-3 and J is TRBJ2-7; D remains ambiguous. Germline CDR1 reads MNHEY; CDR2 reads SVGEGT. V lost 0 bases and J 6 bases, leaving 12 bases between the germline ends. The CDR3 runs to 14 residues. For the CDR3, the DNA is TGTGCCAGCAGTTACTCGCCATCAATGGGCGAGCAGTACTTC. This sequence encodes CASSYSPSMGEQYF.

The genes are TRBV6-2 or TRBV6-3 and TRBJ2-4; TRBD1 matches at 8 bases. From germline, CDR1 is MNHEY and CDR2 SVGEGT. This CDR3 region has 15 residues. The junction had 11 bases not matched to a gene; V was cut back by 7 bases and J by 6 bases. As DNA, the CDR3 is TGTGCCAGCAACTTCTATGGACAGGGCACAAACATTCAGTACTTC. Translating it yields CASNFYGQGTNIQYF.

This clonotype has a handful of counts. The chain couples TRBV28 to TRBJ1-1; D is unresolved. V was cut by 3 bases and J by 0 bases, with 8 bases left in between. The CDR3 loop spans 14 amino acids. The germline V gene has CDR1 MDHEN and CDR2 SYDVKM. As DNA, the CDR3 is TGTGCCAGCAGTTTTCGGCACCTGAACACTGAAGCTTTCTTT. Its translation: CASSFRHLNTEAFF.

This clonotype was counted only a few times. The CDR3 DNA follows: TGTGCCAGCAGCTTATGGGGGGAAGAGACCCAGTACTTC. Its translation: CASSLWGEETQYF. The rearrangement joins TRBV7-9 to TRBJ2-5; the D gene is possibly TRBD2 (6 bases). The CDR3 length is 13 residues. CDR1 SEHNR and CDR2 FQNEAQ come from the germline V gene (reference sequence). V shed 2 bases and J shed 3 bases, with 7 bases lying between them.

The chain employs TRBV7-6 and TRBJ2-6; D is undetermined. Germline lookup yields CDR1 SGHVS and CDR2 FNYEAQ. V was clipped by 5 bases and J by 4 bases, with 18 bases between them. The CDR3 totals 17 residues. CDR3 bases: TGTGCCAGCAGCCAGGCCTTGGGGATCGGCGGGGCCAACGTCCTGACTTTC. Its protein product is CASSQALGIGGANVLTF.

The CDR3 nucleotides are TGTGCCAGCGGCAGACCAAACTCTGGAAACACCATATATTTT. Translation gives CASGRPNSGNTIYF. This chain joins TRBV28 and TRBJ1-3, with unresolved D. Trimming removed 8 bases from V and 0 bases from J, with 11 bases in between. There are 14 residues in the CDR3. Per germline, CDR1 MDHEN and CDR2 SYDVKM.

This clonotype came up a few times. The rearrangement joins TRBV12-3 or TRBV12-4 to TRBJ1-3, with 8 bases aligning to TRBD1. The CDR3 covers 15 residues. Trimming removed 6 bases from V and 8 bases from J; junction bases left unmatched: 12. In DNA form, the CDR3 reads TGTGCCAGCAGGCCGGCGTGGGGACAGGACGACACCATATATTTT. Residues: CASRPAWGQDDTIYF.

This clonotype has only a few counts. The chain links TRBV28 to TRBJ2-7; perhaps TRBD1 as D (6 bases). Germline values: CDR1 MDHEN, CDR2 SYDVKM. The CDR3 consists of 14 residues. Between the trimmed V and J ends, which lost 3 bases and 6 bases, there was a span of 15 bases. This CDR3 reads CASSLPNWTVEQYF. CDR3 bases: TGTGCCAGCAGTTTGCCCAACTGGACAGTCGAGCAGTACTTC.

This clonotype was detected a few times. J is TRBJ1-5 and V is TRBV7-2; D gene uncertain. Germline-derived CDR1 and CDR2 are SGHTA and FQGNSA. The CDR3 extends over 13 amino acids. The V and J ends lost 2 bases and 5 bases respectively, with 7 bases between them. For the CDR3, the DNA is TGTGCCAGCAGCTTATACGGGGATCAGCCCCAGCATTTT. Its protein product is CASSLYGDQPQHF.

This clonotype was observed a handful of times. V usage is TRBV2 and J usage is TRBJ1-5; 7 nucleotides agree with TRBD1. With 5 bases clipped from V and 4 bases from J, the junction kept 5 bases outside the gene matches. The CDR3 has 14 residues. CDR1 and CDR2 (germline): SNHLY, FYNNEI. Here the CDR3 reads CASSIDRANQPQHF. Here the CDR3 DNA reads TGTGCCAGCAGTATAGACAGGGCTAATCAGCCCCAGCATTTT.

This clonotype was observed many times. This sequence joins TRBV29-1 and TRBJ1-1; D uncertain. The V end was cut by 6 bases, the J end by 5 bases, with 13 bases between. CDR1 is SQVTM, CDR2 ANQGSEA, per germline. The CDR3 spans 12 residues. CDR3 in amino acids: CSVAATRTEAFF. DNA for the CDR3: TGCAGCGTGGCAGCCACGAGAACTGAAGCTTTCTTT. The whole variable domain, remainder taken from reference TRBV29-1 and TRBJ1-1, is SAVISQKPSRDICQRGTSLTIQCQVDSQVTMMFWYRQQPGQSLTLIATANQGSEATYESGFVIDKFPISRPNLTFSTLTVSNMSPEDSSIYLCSVAATRTEAFFGQGTRLTVV.

At least ten counts were recorded for this clonotype. The chain couples TRBV20-1 to TRBJ2-4; no clear D gene. V was cut by 3 bases and J by 0 bases, with 15 bases left in between. CDR3 length equals 16 residues. Germline assignment: CDR1 DFQATT and CDR2 SNEGSKA (reference sequence). The CDR3: CSARGPGYGAKNIQYF. CDR3 coding DNA: TGCAGTGCTAGGGGCCCGGGTTACGGAGCCAAAAACATTCAGTACTTC.

The J gene is TRBJ2-7, the V gene TRBV29-1, with TRBD1 identical over 7 bases. Per the germline V gene, CDR1 is SQVTM and CDR2 is ANQGSEA. This CDR3 spans 14 amino acids. V lost 4 bases to trimming and J lost 2 bases; unmatched junction nucleotides: 8. CDR3 in amino acids: CSVGGRQGAYEQYF. Here the CDR3 DNA reads TGCAGCGTTGGGGGGAGACAGGGAGCCTACGAGCAGTACTTC.

The V gene is TRBV18, the J gene TRBJ2-2; weak D call: TRBD1 (6 bases). This CDR3 has 16 residues. V was cut by 4 bases and J by 1 base, with 13 bases left in between. CDR1 is KGHSH, CDR2 LQKENI, per germline. The CDR3 DNA sequence: TGTGCCAGCTCACTACAGGGCACGCAGAACACCGGGGAGCTGTTTTTT. It encodes CASSLQGTQNTGELFF.

This clonotype was counted between two and nine times. The chain joins TRBV30 to TRBJ2-2; D is unclear. The germline V gene encodes CDR1 GTSNPN and CDR2 SVGIG (reference sequence). Trimming removed 4 bases from V and 10 bases from J, with 13 bases in between. The CDR3 length is 12 residues. The CDR3 DNA is TGTGCCTGGACGGCTGGTCCGTTGGAGCTGTTTTTT. This translates into CAWTAGPLELFF.

In its sample, this clonotype was seen a few times. This rearrangement joins TRBV20-1 to TRBJ2-7, with D uncertain. Trimming shortened V by 3 bases and J by 3 bases, and 15 bases separated the two germline ends. CDR3 size: 14 residues. Germline CDR1 is DFQATT and CDR2 is SNEGSKA (reference sequence). The CDR3 DNA follows: TGCAGTGCTAGGAGCCACACGGCGGTCTACGAGCAGTACTTC. This translates into CSARSHTAVYEQYF.

This clonotype appeared many times. The rearrangement joins TRBV20-1 to TRBJ2-1; 14 bases map to TRBD2. In germline, CDR1 is DFQATT, CDR2 SNEGSKA (reference sequence). CDR3 length: 18 residues. The V segment lost 5 bases and the J segment 8 bases; nucleotides outside the gene matches: 17. CDR3 sequence reads: CSALTSGRDMWILDEQFF. CDR3 in DNA: TGCAGTGCTCTGACTAGCGGGAGGGACATGTGGATTTTGGATGAGCAGTTCTTC.

The V gene is TRBV7-9, the J gene TRBJ2-3; D uncertain. From germline, CDR1 is SEHNR and CDR2 FQNEAQ (reference sequence). There are 15 residues in the CDR3. Trimming stripped 4 bases from V and 0 bases from J, with 11 bases between. This CDR3 reads CASSWIDPSTDTQYF. The CDR3 bases are TGTGCCAGCAGCTGGATTGATCCTAGCACAGATACGCAGTATTTT.

The chain has TRBV20-1 and TRBJ2-4; TRBD2 is a possible D gene (6 bases). Trimming cost V 3 bases and J 3 bases, with 12 bases left between them. The CDR3 is made up of 14 amino acids. Germline V gene sequence: CDR1 DFQATT, CDR2 SNEGSKA (reference sequence). CDR3 bases: TGCAGTGCTAGCGGGAGTGGTGGCAAAAACATTCAGTACTTC. Translation gives CSASGSGGKNIQYF.

This chain's CDR3 is CASSLIEPRETQYF. The CDR3 region has the DNA TGTGCCAGCAGTTTAATAGAACCGAGAGAGACCCAGTACTTC. The J gene is TRBJ2-5, the V gene TRBV28; no clear D. The CDR3 consists of 14 residues. From germline, CDR1 is MDHEN and CDR2 SYDVKM. V dropped 2 bases and J dropped 4 bases, with 11 bases sitting between them.

This chain connects TRBV2 to TRBJ1-1; D gene ambiguous. This CDR3 is 10 amino acids long. Germline CDR1 reads SNHLY; CDR2 reads FYNNEI. V gave up 6 bases and J gave up 1 base, with 0 bases separating them. CDR3 sequence: CASRNTEAFF. The CDR3 nucleotides are TGTGCCAGCAGGAACACTGAAGCTTTCTTT.

This clonotype was found a few times. The chain is built from TRBV7-2 and TRBJ2-7; TRBD1 might be the D (6 bases). The CDR3 loop spans 15 amino acids. Trimming stripped 5 bases from V and 4 bases from J, with 18 bases between. Per germline, CDR1 SGHTA and CDR2 FQGNSA. CDR3 sequence reads: CASSGSPGTTYEQYF. In nucleotides, the CDR3 is TGTGCCAGCAGCGGATCACCCGGGACAACTTACGAGCAGTACTTC.

This clonotype was counted at least ten times. The chain recombines TRBV11-2 with TRBJ2-1; 10 nucleotides align to TRBD1. The CDR3 length is 14 residues. Germline lookup yields CDR1 SGHAT and CDR2 FQNNGV. V trimming: 4 bases; J trimming: 7 bases; junction bases outside the gene matches: 4. CDR3: CASSSGQGLNEQFF. The DNA for the CDR3 is TGTGCCAGCAGCTCGGGACAGGGGTTGAATGAGCAGTTCTTC. Full variable domain (rest looked up from reference TRBV11-2 and TRBJ2-1): EAGVAQSPRYKIIEKRQSVAFWCNPISGHATLYWYQQILGQGPKLLIQFQNNGVVDDSQLPKDRFSAERLKGVDSTLKIQPAKLEDSAVYLCASSSGQGLNEQFFGPGTRLTVL.

The V gene is TRBV6-2 or TRBV6-3, the J gene TRBJ1-5, with 10 bases identical to TRBD1. The length of the CDR3 is 15 residues. Looked up from germline, CDR1 is MNHEY and CDR2 is SVGEGT. J was trimmed by 1 base and V by 6 bases; bases with no gene match: 3. The CDR3 here is CASRTGGRSNQPQHF. The CDR3 nucleotides read TGTGCCAGCAGGACAGGGGGCAGGAGCAATCAGCCCCAGCATTTT.

The chain uses TRBV7-9 and TRBJ2-3; TRBD2 matches 13 bases. The CDR3 extends over 20 amino acids. Unmatched junction bases numbered 14, after V lost 4 bases and J lost 1 base. Germline V gene data show CDR1 as SEHNR and CDR2 as FQNEAQ (reference sequence). CDR3 nucleotide sequence: TGTGCCAGCAGCTACAGACTAGCGGGAGGCCGTTTGGTTGGCACAGATACGCAGTATTTT. This codes for CASSYRLAGGRLVGTDTQYF.